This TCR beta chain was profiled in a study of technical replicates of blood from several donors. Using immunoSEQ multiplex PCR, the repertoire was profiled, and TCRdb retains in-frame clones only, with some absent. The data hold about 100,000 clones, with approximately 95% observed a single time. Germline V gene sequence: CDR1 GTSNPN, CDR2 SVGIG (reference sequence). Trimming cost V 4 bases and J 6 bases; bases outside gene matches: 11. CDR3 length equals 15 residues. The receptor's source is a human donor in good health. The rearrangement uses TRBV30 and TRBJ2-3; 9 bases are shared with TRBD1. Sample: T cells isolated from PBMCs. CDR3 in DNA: TGTGCCTGGATTCTCCGGGACAGGGTTTCCGATACGCAGTATTTT. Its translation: CAWILRDRVSDTQYF. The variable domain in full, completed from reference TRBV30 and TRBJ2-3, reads SQTIHQWPATLVQPVGSPLSLECTVEGTSNPNLYWYRQAAGRGLQLLFYSVGIGQISSEVPQNLSASRPQDRQFILSSKKLLLSDSGFYLCAWILRDRVSDTQYFGPGTRLTVL.